The 8 T cell receptor beta chains in this list originate from one sample, sequenced in a study of spatial heterogeneity in lung cancer. This sample's time point: sample taken at primary tumor resection. Unsorted samples of tumor, nontumor lung or frozen PBMC had their whole RNA sequenced. MiXCR, applied by TCRdb to the 5' RACE reads, yields one record per CDR3 protein. The sample carries about 13,000 distinct CDR3 sequences, 3.5% to 4.5% recorded once. This sample comprised PBMCs, obtained at surgery. The receptors were gathered from a male donor with early-stage non-small cell lung cancer.

This clonotype has ten or more counts. The library was prepared for alpha chains; this beta chain is a stray read, so its frequency means little. The J gene is TRBJ1-3, the V gene TRBV28, with D possibly matching TRBD1 (5 bases). With 2 bases removed from V and 4 bases from J, the gap between germline ends came to 12 bases. CDR1 MDHEN and CDR2 SYDVKM come from the germline V gene. The CDR3 has 15 amino acids. The CDR3 is CASSLRGAGGNTIYF. Written as DNA, the CDR3 is TGTGCCAGCAGTTTAAGGGGCGCTGGGGGAAACACCATATATTTT.

This clonotype was detected ten times or more. For a library built for alpha chains, this beta chain is a stray read; little rests on its size. The chain is built from TRBV28 and TRBJ2-4; 8 bases agree with TRBD1. The CDR3 is 20 amino acids. V trimming: 1 base; J trimming: 0 bases; junction bases outside the gene matches: 14. Germline V lookup: CDR1 MDHEN, CDR2 SYDVKM. The CDR3 bases are TGTGCCAGCAGTTTATCTGACCGGGACAGGATCCCGATAGCCAAAAACATTCAGTACTTC. This sequence encodes CASSLSDRDRIPIAKNIQYF.

In its sample, this clonotype was seen many times. Little can be read into the size of this beta chain, an off-target read in a library designed for alpha chains. The chain carries TRBV28 and TRBJ1-2, with 11 bases matching TRBD1. Germline CDR1 is MDHEN and CDR2 is SYDVKM. This CDR3 has 14 residues. After removal of 4 bases from V and 5 bases from J, the junction contained 3 bases not matched to a gene. Written as DNA, the CDR3 is TGTGCCAGCAGTTCCGGGACAGGGGGTTATGGCTACACCTTC. Its protein product is CASSSGTGGYGYTF.

This clonotype occurred many times. This beta chain slipped into a library made for alpha chains as a stray read, so its size is not meaningful. The rearrangement uses TRBV18 and TRBJ2-2, with unresolved D. Trimming shortened V by 1 base and J by 4 bases, and 4 bases separated the two germline ends. Germline CDR1 reads KGHSH; CDR2 reads LQKENI. The CDR3 covers 13 residues. CDR3 sequence reads: CASSPRSTGELFF. CDR3 DNA sequence: TGTGCCAGCTCACCACGGAGCACCGGGGAGCTGTTTTTT.

This clonotype came up many times. Being off target in a library aimed at alpha chains, this beta chain has a size of little meaning. The chain uses TRBV29-1 and TRBJ2-1, with D maybe TRBD2 (5 bases). V gave up 4 bases and J gave up 3 bases, with 19 bases separating them. Per germline, CDR1 SQVTM and CDR2 ANQGSEA. The CDR3 spans 16 residues. The CDR3 coding sequence is TGCAGCGTTGTATACTTTCCGGGGAAGGACTACAATGAGCAGTTCTTC. As protein: CSVVYFPGKDYNEQFF.

This clonotype qualifies as medium-sized. This beta chain is a stray read from a library made for alpha chains; its abundance is not meaningful. The chain employs TRBV28 and TRBJ2-5; TRBD2 agrees at 8 bases. CDR3 size: 16 residues. Losses at the gene ends were 6 bases for V and 7 bases for J; bases not matched to a gene: 16. Germline assignment: CDR1 MDHEN and CDR2 SYDVKM. CDR3 loop: CASRTAGASGFGTQYF. The CDR3 bases are TGTGCCAGCAGAACGGCCGGGGCTAGCGGGTTCGGGACCCAGTACTTC.

In this sample, this clonotype turned up many times. With the library built for alpha chains, this beta chain is off target and its frequency is not meaningful. The chain recombines TRBV5-6 with TRBJ2-4, with D tentatively TRBD2 (6 bases). CDR3 length: 15 residues. V gave up 4 bases and J gave up 3 bases, with 14 bases separating them. From germline, CDR1 is SGHDT and CDR2 YYEEEE. The CDR3 spells CASSRGTGVKNIQYF. The CDR3 DNA reads as TGTGCCAGCAGCCGGGGTACGGGAGTCAAAAACATTCAGTACTTC.

This clonotype was picked up many times. Within a library made for alpha chains, this beta chain is off target, and its count is uninformative. The chain recombines TRBV7-2 with TRBJ1-3, with D uncertain. The V gene's germline CDR1 is SGHTA and CDR2 FQGNSA. This CDR3 region has 12 residues. V shed 5 bases and J shed 8 bases, with 10 bases lying between them. The CDR3 sequence is CASSVNPDTIYF. In DNA, the CDR3 is TGTGCCAGCAGCGTAAACCCGGACACCATATATTTT.